This T cell receptor beta chain was profiled in a study of human T cells and chemical hapten exposure. Study summary: Slight differences in pooled library volume were the main source of varying TCR yields across samples.

Whole-study results and caveats: With patch test score, the counts of PT1 expanded TCRs showed a positive correlation.

Sample time point: patch test 2, 6 weeks after DPC sensitization. Treatment defined: therapeutic diphenylcyclopropenone sensitization with weekly scalp DPC. The CDR3 is 14 residues long. The V segment lost 1 base and the J segment 5 bases; nucleotides outside the gene matches: 4. Germline-derived CDR1 and CDR2 are SGHTA and FQGNSA. The library gave individual cDNA molecules unique molecular identifiers. In the original analysis: Sample TCR counts, which ranged from 23,224 to 690,600, had a median of approximately 95,000. Via MiXCR, TCRdb re-called the RACE reads, giving one row per CDR3 protein. These V and J calls are TCRdb output, not the study's own analysis. The table has roughly 50,000 distinct CDR3 sequences, 9.5% to 10% seen once; the top ten hold over 1.5%. This clonotype was detected only a few times. The antigen is not known.

This sequence was found in a woman aged 50 to 65 with alopecia areata. Some clones in this sample may be carry-over from other donors' samples. Specimen: whole blood, collected in connection with sensitization to the hapten diphenylcyclopropenone (DPC). V gene TRBV7-2 combines with J gene TRBJ2-5, with 7 bases lining up with TRBD1. CDR3 loop: CASSLGGQTETQYF. CDR3 nucleotides: TGTGCCAGCAGCTTAGGGGGACAGACCGAGACCCAGTACTTC.